These T cell receptor beta chains were read from a single sample in a study of blood T cell repertoires in COVID-19. Method: immunoSEQ multiplex PCR; TCRdb's copy keeps in-frame clones and lacks some. The table includes some 250,000 clones, roughly 90% detected once. Sequenced input: peripheral blood. These receptors were obtained from a human donor in a cohort sampled during active COVID-19. Each CDR3 is given with its conserved first and last residue. Each record gives: D gene, J gene, V gene, CDR3 length, clone size, CDR3 DNA, CDR3 protein. The D gene is left open where the match is weak. Size values are once, few and many counts, or a class for expanded clones, and some rows have none.

TRBD2 | TRBJ2-3 | TRBV19 | 16 | NA | TGTGCCAGTAGTACCCAACCTGGGCGGGGGTTAGATACGCAGTATTTT | CASSTQPGRGLDTQYF
NA | TRBJ1-1 | TRBV2 | 12 | once | TGTGCCAGCATGGCACTGAACACTGAAGCTTTCTTT | CASMALNTEAFF
NA | TRBJ2-7 | TRBV20-1 | 11 | NA | TGTGAACTCTATCCTACCTACGAGCAGTACTTC | CELYPTYEQYF
TRBD1 | TRBJ2-1 | TRBV18 | 15 | NA | TGTGCCAGCTCACCAGCAGGGGGCTCCTACAATGAGCAGTTCTTC | CASSPAGGSYNEQFF
NA | TRBJ1-5 | TRBV7-9 | 15 | NA | TGTGCCAGCAGCTCATGGGGCGATTTTAATCAGCCCCAGCATTTT | CASSSWGDFNQPQHF
NA | TRBJ2-7 | TRBV7-9 | 15 | NA | TGTGCCAGCAGCCCCCTTCCTCCGAGCTCCTACGAGCAGTACTTC | CASSPLPPSSYEQYF
NA | TRBJ2-7 | TRBV28 | 13 | once | TGTGCCAGCAGCCCGCCCTCGGCCTACGAGCAGTACTTC | CASSPPSAYEQYF
TRBD1 | TRBJ1-1 | TRBV18 | 15 | once | TGTGCCAGCTCACCCCAACAGGGGTCGAACACTGAAGCTTTCTTT | CASSPQQGSNTEAFF
NA | TRBJ1-2 | TRBV30 | 14 | NA | TGTGCCTGGGACTTTACGGGATCTAACTATGGCTACACCTTC | CAWDFTGSNYGYTF
TRBD1 | TRBJ1-6 | TRBV27 | 18 | NA | TGTGCCAGCAGTTTTTTGGGGACAGGGAGCTCCTATAATTCACCCCTCCACTTT | CASSFLGTGSSYNSPLHF
NA | TRBJ2-1 | TRBV21-1 | 19 | NA | TGTGCCAGCAGCGAGCGGGTAGCGGAACCCAAGAGCTCCTACAATGAGCAGTTCTTC | CASSERVAEPKSSYNEQFF
TRBD2 | TRBJ2-2 | TRBV11-2 | 18 | NA | TGTGCCAGCAGCCCCTTTAGACTAGCGGGAGGGCCTACCGGGGAGCTGTTTTTT | CASSPFRLAGGPTGELFF
TRBD2 | TRBJ2-7 | TRBV4-3 | 15 | NA | TGCGCCAGCAGCCAAGCTAGCGGGGTACCTAACGAGCAGTACTTC | CASSQASGVPNEQYF
TRBD2 | TRBJ2-5 | TRBV3-1/TRBV3-2 | 15 | NA | TGTGCCAGCAGCCAGCCCGGGACTAGCGTAGGAGCCCAGTACTTC | CASSQPGTSVGAQYF
NA | TRBJ1-2 | TRBV10-1 | 14 | few | TGCGCCAGCAGTGAGTCGGGCAATTGGTATGGCTACACCTTC | CASSESGNWYGYTF
NA | TRBJ1-1 | TRBV7-3 | 14 | NA | TGTGCCAGCAGCTTAAATTCCCCGGGCACTGAAGCTTTCTTT | CASSLNSPGTEAFF
NA | TRBJ2-2 | TRBV7-8 | 15 | NA | TGTGCCAGCAGCGCCCTGGGGGGTCACACCGGGGAGCTGTTTTTT | CASSALGGHTGELFF
TRBD1 | TRBJ1-2 | TRBV5-6 | 15 | NA | TGTGCCAGCAGCTTTAAATGGACAGGGAGGGGTGGCTACACCTTC | CASSFKWTGRGGYTF
NA | TRBJ2-2 | TRBV19 | 14 | NA | TGTGCCAGTAGGCCCACCGCGGGGCCCGGGGAGCTGTTTTTT | CASRPTAGPGELFF
NA | TRBJ1-6 | TRBV7-2 | 15 | NA | TGTGCCAGCACCCCCAGGGCTTTGCATGGTTCACCCCTCCACTTT | CASTPRALHGSPLHF
TRBD1 | TRBJ1-5 | TRBV7-2 | 15 | NA | TGTGCCAGCAGCTTAACAGGGGGCGCGAGGCAGCCCCAGCATTTT | CASSLTGGARQPQHF
NA | TRBJ2-1 | TRBV5-6 | 13 | once | TGTGCCAGCAGCGCCGGACTGGGCAATGAGCAGTTCTTC | CASSAGLGNEQFF
NA | TRBJ1-4 | TRBV5-5 | 14 | NA | TGTGCCAGCAGCTTGCCAGGCGACGTGGAAAAACTGTTTTTT | CASSLPGDVEKLFF
TRBD2 | TRBJ2-3 | TRBV9 | 16 | NA | TGTGCCAGCAGCGGTAGGACTAGCGGGAGGACAGATACGCAGTATTTT | CASSGRTSGRTDTQYF
NA | TRBJ1-2 | TRBV12-3/TRBV12-4 | 12 | once | TGTGCCAGCAGTCCACGGGATTATGGCTACACCTTC | CASSPRDYGYTF
NA | TRBJ1-3 | TRBV5-1 | 14 | NA | TGCGCCAGCAGCTTGGTAGGGGATGGAAACACCATATATTTT | CASSLVGDGNTIYF
TRBD2 | TRBJ2-1 | TRBV5-8 | 15 | NA | TGTGCCAGCAGCTTTCGCGGGGGACCCTACAATGAGCAGTTCTTC | CASSFRGGPYNEQFF
NA | TRBJ2-5 | TRBV2 | 16 | few | TGTGCCAGCAGTCCGAGTGTGTACGGGTCCCAGGAGACCCAGTACTTC | CASSPSVYGSQETQYF
NA | TRBJ2-7 | TRBV30 | 13 | NA | TGTGCCTGGAGTGGGACAGGGAGGGGGGAGCAGTACTTC | CAWSGTGRGEQYF